One sample yielded the 12 T cell receptor beta chains listed below, sequenced in a study of Tregs in tolerant kidney transplant recipients. Method: immunoSEQ multiplex PCR; TCRdb's copy keeps in-frame clones and lacks some. The sample lists some 250,000 clones, about 80% seen once, with under 0.65% in the top ten. Sequenced material: CD4+ T cells from blood. The receptors derive from a human donor in good health.

This clone has a single count. The chain uses TRBV5-1 and TRBJ2-7; D perhaps matches TRBD1 (6 bases). This CDR3 is 13 amino acids long. Trimming took 3 bases from V and 1 from J, leaving 8 bases between them. Germline-derived CDR1 and CDR2 are SGHRS and YFSETQ. CDR3 loop: CASSWGRSYEQYF. The CDR3 bases are TGCGCCAGCAGCTGGGGGCGGTCCTACGAGCAGTACTTC. Drawing the rest from reference TRBV5-1 and TRBJ2-7, the complete variable domain is KAGVTQTPRYLIKTRGQQVTLSCSPISGHRSVSWYQQTPGQGLQFLFEYFSETQRNKGNFPGRFSGRQFSNSRSEMNVSTLELGDSALYLCASSWGRSYEQYFGPGTRLTVT.

This chain connects TRBV5-4 to TRBJ2-3, with D perhaps matching TRBD1 or TRBD2 (5 bases each). The CDR3 spans 12 residues. CDR1 and CDR2 from the germline V gene are SGHNT and YYREEE (reference sequence). The V and J ends lost 4 bases and 4 bases respectively, with 7 bases between them. The CDR3, as DNA: TGTGCCAGCAGCCGAGGGGCAGATACGCAGTATTTT. This sequence encodes CASSRGADTQYF.

The chain uses TRBV5-1 and TRBJ2-3; D ambiguous. Trimming took off 4 bases at V and 4 bases at J, with 7 bases between the two ends. The CDR3 is 12 amino acids. CDR1 SGHRS and CDR2 YFSETQ come from the germline V gene. CDR3 residues: CASSPNADTQYF. The DNA for the CDR3 is TGCGCCAGCAGCCCCAACGCAGATACGCAGTATTTT.

This chain links TRBV30 with TRBJ1-4; D not resolved. Germline values: CDR1 GTSNPN, CDR2 SVGIG (reference sequence). The ends were cut back, 6 bases at V and 5 bases at J, with 16 bases in the middle. This CDR3 has 14 amino acids. The CDR3: CACDKPGTNEKLFF. As DNA, the CDR3 is TGTGCCTGCGACAAACCGGGTACGAATGAAAAACTGTTTTTT.

The count of this clone is one. The chain uses TRBV11-2 and TRBJ2-7, with TRBD2 as a possible D gene (5 bases). The V and J ends lost 5 bases and 8 bases respectively, with 16 bases between them. The CDR3 is 13 amino acids. Germline V gene data show CDR1 as SGHAT and CDR2 as FQNNGV. The CDR3 is CASSTAGKRKQYF. The CDR3 nucleotides are TGTGCCAGCAGCACGGCCGGGAAGCGTAAGCAGTACTTC.

J is TRBJ1-6 and V is TRBV18; tentative D call: TRBD1 (5 bases). The ends were cut back, 4 bases at V and 10 bases at J, with 14 bases in the middle. Germline-derived CDR1 and CDR2 are KGHSH and LQKENI. There are 14 residues in the CDR3. The CDR3 DNA follows: TGTGCCAGCTCACGGGACGGCGAGGGGTCACCCCTCCACTTT. It yields the protein CASSRDGEGSPLHF.

In its sample, this clone was seen a few times. This sequence joins TRBV5-1 and TRBJ1-3; 8 bases map to TRBD1. This CDR3 comprises 13 residues. With V trimmed by 4 bases and J by 8 bases, 5 bases remained unmatched. Germline loops: CDR1 SGHRS, CDR2 YFSETQ. The CDR3 spells CASSGQGLDTIYF. The CDR3, as DNA: TGCGCCAGCAGCGGACAGGGTTTGGACACCATATATTTT.

The J gene is TRBJ2-5, the V gene TRBV5-1; tentatively, D is TRBD2 (6 bases). V lost 4 bases to trimming and J lost 5 bases, with 12 bases between them. Per the germline V gene, CDR1 is SGHRS and CDR2 is YFSETQ. This CDR3 spans 13 amino acids. CDR3 DNA sequence: TGCGCCAGCAGCCTGGGACTCCGGGAGACCCAGTACTTC. Its protein product is CASSLGLRETQYF. The variable domain in full, completed from reference TRBV5-1 and TRBJ2-5, reads KAGVTQTPRYLIKTRGQQVTLSCSPISGHRSVSWYQQTPGQGLQFLFEYFSETQRNKGNFPGRFSGRQFSNSRSEMNVSTLELGDSALYLCASSLGLRETQYFGPGTRLLVL.

This clone was observed a handful of times. This chain uses TRBV7-8 with TRBJ1-1; TRBD1 aligns across 9 bases. The germline gives CDR1 SGHVS, CDR2 FQNEAQ. J gave up 0 bases and V 5 bases, and 4 bases lay outside the gene matches. CDR3 length: 15 amino acids. DNA for the CDR3: TGTGCCAGCAGCAGACAGGGGGAGGTGAACACTGAAGCTTTCTTT. It is translated as CASSRQGEVNTEAFF.

CDR3 protein: CSVVGTGGADTIYF. The CDR3 region has the DNA TGCAGCGTTGTCGGGACAGGGGGCGCGGACACCATATATTTT. The chain combines TRBV29-1 with TRBJ1-3; 12 nucleotides align to TRBD1. CDR3 length equals 14 residues. Trimming removed 4 bases from V and 8 bases from J; junction bases left unmatched: 6. Germline CDR1 SQVTM, CDR2 ANQGSEA.

Only one count was recorded for this clone. This chain links TRBV6-5 with TRBJ1-2; TRBD1 aligns across 7 bases. The length of the CDR3 is 14 residues. J gave up 4 bases and V 7 bases, and 9 bases lay outside the gene matches. Germline V gives CDR1 MNHEY, CDR2 SVGAGI. As DNA, the CDR3 is TGTGCCAGCACCCCGGACAGGAGTGCCTATGGCTACACCTTC. Translating gives CASTPDRSAYGYTF.

This clone was detected once. The rearrangement uses TRBV12-5 and TRBJ1-1; D unresolved. Per germline, CDR1 LGHNT and CDR2 FRNRAP. CDR3 size: 14 residues. With 1 base removed from V and 0 bases from J, the gap between germline ends came to 6 bases. The CDR3 DNA sequence: TGTGCTAGTGGTTTGGACAACATGAACACTGAAGCTTTCTTT. Protein: CASGLDNMNTEAFF.